This T cell receptor beta chain was documented in a study of tumor-infiltrating lymphocytes in oesophageal squamous cell carcinoma. TCRdb re-analysed the PCR reads in MiXCR, keeping a single row per CDR3 protein. The data contain about 11,000 distinct CDR3 sequences, around three fifths of them singletons. With 7 bases removed from V and 4 bases from J, the gap between germline ends came to 13 bases. Per the germline V gene, CDR1 is MNHEY and CDR2 is SVGEGT. The CDR3 loop spans 13 amino acids. The sample consisted of esophageal tumor tissue. This TCR was sampled from a male donor with esophageal squamous cell carcinoma. The chain combines TRBV6-2 or TRBV6-3 with TRBJ1-1; D is uncertain. For the CDR3, the DNA is TGTGCCAGCAAGGATAAACAGTTCACTGAAGCTTTCTTT. Its translation is CASKDKQFTEAFF.